What follows are 5 T cell receptor beta chains derived from one specimen sequenced in a study of T cell clonotyping in hematopoietic cell transplantation. Only in-frame clones appear in the TCRdb table, and some are missing; sequencing was by immunoSEQ multiplex PCR. The sample holds 40,000 to 55,000 clones, 94% seen once. Material for sequencing was peripheral blood mononuclear cells. The receptors stem from a woman in her fifties or sixties in good health. Some clones in this sample may be carry-over from other donors' samples.

The chain joins TRBV6-5 to TRBJ1-2; D is ambiguous. Trimming took 5 bases from V and 6 from J, leaving 10 bases between them. Germline V CDR1 and CDR2: MNHEY, SVGAGI. This CDR3 has 12 amino acids. The CDR3 DNA sequence: TGTGCCAGCAGTCTGAACGGTGATGGCTACACCTTC. This sequence encodes CASSLNGDGYTF.

The chain links TRBV11-3 to TRBJ1-3, with TRBD1 matching 8 bases. This CDR3 comprises 15 residues. CDR1 is SGHNT and CDR2 is YENEEA in the germline V gene. Trimming at V came to 5 bases and at J to 2 bases, leaving 5 bases not matched to a gene. The CDR3 reads CASSADRAAGNTIYF. The CDR3 coding sequence is TGTGCCAGCAGCGCGGACAGGGCCGCTGGAAACACCATATATTTT.

The genes are TRBV6-6 and TRBJ1-2, with 7 bases that match TRBD1. The CDR3 runs to 15 residues. Germline V gene lookup returns CDR1 MNHNY and CDR2 SVGAGI (reference sequence). The V and J ends lost 5 bases and 8 bases, in that order; junction bases with no gene match: 14. Here the CDR3 DNA reads TGTGCCAGCAGTCTTCCCACAGACAGGGTGAGAGGCTACACCTTC. This codes for CASSLPTDRVRGYTF.

V usage is TRBV7-3 and J usage is TRBJ2-3; 8 bases match TRBD2. Germline trimming cut 2 bases from V and 2 bases from J; bases unmatched to any gene: 6. Germline-derived CDR1 and CDR2 are SGHTA and FQGTGA. The CDR3 length is 16 residues. The CDR3 protein is CASSLSGGGSTDTQYF. As DNA, the CDR3 is TGTGCCAGCAGCTTATCGGGGGGGGGCTCCACAGATACGCAGTATTTT.

V gene TRBV7-2 combines with J gene TRBJ1-1; no clear D gene. Per germline, CDR1 SGHTA and CDR2 FQGNSA. Trimming pared 5 bases from V and 3 bases from J, leaving 10 bases between. This CDR3 is 13 amino acids long. The CDR3: CASSPRQDTEAFF. The CDR3 DNA reads as TGTGCCAGCAGCCCCCGTCAGGACACTGAAGCTTTCTTT.